One and the same sample provided the 16 T cell receptor beta chains below, sequenced in a study of stem cell transplantation in POMP-related autoinflammatory disease. Whole-study findings and limits: In patients with PRAID, every analyzed T-cell subset tended to show lower diversity and higher clonality. Fewer unique TRB V-J gene pairings were identified in patients with PRAID.

Data came from immunoSEQ multiplex PCR; TCRdb stores just in-frame clones and leaves some out. The repertoire has some 9,200 clones, about nine tenths of them found once; the top ten carry roughly 3%. Their target antigens are unknown. Sequencing was performed on CD8+ T cells from PBMCs, taken before stem cell transplantation. All receptors derive from a human donor with POMP-related autoinflammation and immune dysregulation (PRAID).

The chain joins TRBV13 to TRBJ2-1, with D unresolved. From germline, CDR1 is PRHDT and CDR2 FYEKMQ (reference sequence). Trimming pared 0 bases from V and 6 bases from J, leaving 9 bases between. The CDR3 runs 14 residues. The DNA for the CDR3 is TGTGCCAGCAGCTTAGGGCGAAAGATCAATGAGCAGTTCTTC. Protein: CASSLGRKINEQFF.

This sequence joins TRBV30 and TRBJ2-3, with TRBD2 as a possible D gene (6 bases). CDR1 and CDR2 from the germline V gene are GTSNPN and SVGIG (reference sequence). The CDR3 extends over 14 amino acids. Trimming removed 0 bases at V and 1 base at J, with 8 bases between. Written as DNA, the CDR3 is TGTGCCTGGAGTGTGGCTAGCGGCACAGATACGCAGTATTTT. Residues: CAWSVASGTDTQYF.

The V gene is TRBV10-1, the J gene TRBJ2-1; 12 nucleotides agree with TRBD2. With 0 bases clipped from V and 11 bases from J, the junction kept 8 bases outside the gene matches. This CDR3 has 16 amino acids. Per germline, CDR1 WNHNN and CDR2 SYGVQD (reference sequence). In DNA form, the CDR3 reads TGCGCCAGCAGTGAGTCGGGGACTAGCGGGCAGACCAAGCAGTTCTTC. The encoded protein is CASSESGTSGQTKQFF.

This sequence joins TRBV30 and TRBJ1-1; TRBD1 is a possible D gene (5 bases). CDR3 length: 12 amino acids. Germline V lookup: CDR1 GTSNPN, CDR2 SVGIG (reference sequence). Trimming shortened V by 0 bases and J by 3 bases, and 5 bases separated the two germline ends. The CDR3 coding sequence is TGTGCCTGGAGTGTGGGGGACACTGAAGCTTTCTTT. Its protein is CAWSVGDTEAFF.

V usage is TRBV7-9 and J usage is TRBJ2-3; 10 nucleotides line up with TRBD2. V shed 5 bases, J shed 7 bases, and the junction held 12 bases outside the gene matches. The V gene's germline CDR1 is SEHNR and CDR2 FQNEAQ (reference sequence). There are 16 residues in the CDR3. The CDR3 spells CASSPETSGNGNTQYF. DNA for the CDR3: TGTGCCAGCAGCCCTGAAACTAGCGGGAACGGTAATACGCAGTATTTT.

This clone was counted once. The J gene is TRBJ2-1, the V gene TRBV5-4, with D perhaps TRBD1 (6 bases). Germline V lookup: CDR1 SGHNT, CDR2 YYREEE (reference sequence). This CDR3 spans 13 amino acids. Trimming left V 2 bases short and J 6 bases short, with 9 bases between. Here the CDR3 DNA reads TGTGCCAGCAGCTTAATGGGGGCCAATGAGCAGTTCTTC. It specifies CASSLMGANEQFF.

The V gene is TRBV7-9, the J gene TRBJ2-2, with D hard to call. V lost 5 bases and J lost 5, with 0 bases in between. CDR1 and CDR2 (germline): SEHNR, FQNEAQ (reference sequence). There are 10 residues in the CDR3. The CDR3 DNA sequence: TGTGCCAGCAGCACCGGGGAGCTGTTTTTT. Translated: CASSTGELFF.

The chain employs TRBV13 and TRBJ2-1; TRBD2 aligns across 8 bases. Germline assignment: CDR1 PRHDT and CDR2 FYEKMQ (reference sequence). This CDR3 is built from 14 residues. Trimming at V came to 4 bases and at J to 2 bases, leaving 1 base not matched to a gene. In nucleotides, the CDR3 is TGTGCCAGCAGCTATAGCGGGGCCTACAATGAGCAGTTCTTC. Protein product: CASSYSGAYNEQFF. The full variable domain, its missing parts supplied by reference TRBV13 and TRBJ2-1, is AAGVIQSPRHLIKEKRETATLKCYPIPRHDTVYWYQQGPGQDPQFLISFYEKMQSDKGSIPDRFSAQQFSDYHSELNMSSLELGDSALYFCASSYSGAYNEQFFGPGTRLTVL.

The chain has TRBV19 and TRBJ2-1, with TRBD1 matching 8 bases. J gave up 10 bases and V 4 bases, and 3 bases lay outside the gene matches. This CDR3 contains 12 residues. Germline loops: CDR1 LNHDA, CDR2 SQIVND (reference sequence). CDR3 in DNA: TGTGCCAGTAGTACAGGGGGCCGGGAGCAGTTCTTC. The encoded protein is CASSTGGREQFF.

As DNA, the CDR3 is TGTGCCAGTAGTATAGACTGGTCTAGCACAGATACGCAGTATTTT. It codes for CASSIDWSSTDTQYF. The V gene is TRBV19, the J gene TRBJ2-3; D remains unclear. V lost 0 bases and J lost 0, with 7 bases in between. This CDR3 contains 15 residues. Germline V lookup: CDR1 LNHDA, CDR2 SQIVND (reference sequence).

This clone was picked up a small number of times. The chain couples TRBV2 to TRBJ2-7, with unresolved D. The length of the CDR3 is 12 residues. Trimming cost V 6 bases and J 6 bases, with 12 bases left between them. CDR1 and CDR2 (germline): SNHLY, FYNNEI. The CDR3 region has the DNA TGTGCCAGCAGGGACGGTTGGAGCGAGCAGTACTTC. Amino acids: CASRDGWSEQYF.

The rearrangement uses TRBV11-2 and TRBJ2-2; TRBD1 matches 9 bases. This CDR3 spans 18 amino acids. Germline CDR1 and CDR2: SGHAT and FQNNGV. J gave up 4 bases and V 1 base, and 10 bases lay outside the gene matches. This CDR3 is CASSLGIGTGRFTGELFF. CDR3 DNA: TGTGCCAGCAGCTTAGGGATCGGGACAGGGAGGTTCACCGGGGAGCTGTTTTTT.

The chain uses TRBV6-6 and TRBJ2-5; D is undetermined. Trimming shortened V by 0 bases and J by 5 bases, and 10 bases separated the two germline ends. Germline-derived CDR1 and CDR2 are MNHNY and SVGAGI (reference sequence). The CDR3 is 14 residues long. CDR3 sequence reads: CASSYSANEETQYF. The CDR3 bases are TGTGCCAGCAGTTACTCCGCCAACGAGGAGACCCAGTACTTC.

The J gene is TRBJ2-5, the V gene TRBV11-2; D gene uncertain. The germline gives CDR1 SGHAT, CDR2 FQNNGV. This CDR3 contains 15 residues. Trimming stripped 0 bases from V and 5 bases from J, with 13 bases between. The CDR3 loop is CASSLDPLGKETQYF. For the CDR3, the DNA is TGTGCCAGCAGCTTAGATCCGTTAGGGAAGGAGACCCAGTACTTC. Full variable domain (missing parts from reference TRBV11-2 and TRBJ2-5): EAGVAQSPRYKIIEKRQSVAFWCNPISGHATLYWYQQILGQGPKLLIQFQNNGVVDDSQLPKDRFSAERLKGVDSTLKIQPAKLEDSAVYLCASSLDPLGKETQYFGPGTRLLVL.

J is TRBJ2-5 and V is TRBV19, with D possibly called TRBD1 or TRBD2 (5 bases each). V dropped 1 base and J dropped 5 bases, with 8 bases sitting between them. CDR1 LNHDA and CDR2 SQIVND come from the germline V gene (reference sequence). There are 13 residues in the CDR3. CDR3 coding DNA: TGTGCCAGTAGTATAGGGGGCGGGGAGACCCAGTACTTC. Its translation is CASSIGGGETQYF.

The V and J genes are TRBV4-1 and TRBJ1-5; no definite D call. The CDR3 runs to 16 residues. Germline V gene sequence: CDR1 MGHRA, CDR2 YSYEKL. V dropped 3 bases and J dropped 2 bases, with 14 bases sitting between them. CDR3 in DNA: TGCGCCAGCAGCCAGGTAGGATCCTGGGGCAATCAGCCCCAGCATTTT. Translation: CASSQVGSWGNQPQHF.